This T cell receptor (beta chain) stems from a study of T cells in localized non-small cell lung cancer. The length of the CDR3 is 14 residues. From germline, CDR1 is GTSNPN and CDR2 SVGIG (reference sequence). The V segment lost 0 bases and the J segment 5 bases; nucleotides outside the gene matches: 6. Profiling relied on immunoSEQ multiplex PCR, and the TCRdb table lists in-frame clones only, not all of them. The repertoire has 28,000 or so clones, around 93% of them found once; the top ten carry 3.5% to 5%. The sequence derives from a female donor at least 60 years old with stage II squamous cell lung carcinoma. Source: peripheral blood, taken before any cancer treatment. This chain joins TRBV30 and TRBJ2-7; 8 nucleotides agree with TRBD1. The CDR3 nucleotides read TGTGCCTGGAGTGTAGCAGGGGGCCGCCACGAGCAGTACTTC. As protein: CAWSVAGGRHEQYF.